The 3 T cell receptor beta chains below were found in one sample sequenced in a study of shared clonotypes between healthy human individuals. Data came from immunoSEQ multiplex PCR; TCRdb stores just in-frame clones and leaves some out. Among about 490,000 clones listed, 78% were seen once. Specimen: PBMCs. The origin of the receptors is a woman in her forties in good health. Some clones in this sample may be carry-over from other donors' samples.

This chain connects TRBV19 to TRBJ2-2, with D unresolved. CDR1 LNHDA and CDR2 SQIVND come from the germline V gene (reference sequence). Trimming took 6 bases from V and 0 from J, leaving 8 bases between them. CDR3 size: 14 residues. The CDR3: CASRTVSNTGELFF. CDR3 bases: TGTGCCAGTAGAACAGTCTCGAACACCGGGGAGCTGTTTTTT.

The chain couples TRBV7-3 to TRBJ2-2; possibly TRBD1 for D (6 bases). The CDR3 totals 17 residues. Trimming took off 5 bases at V and 4 bases at J, with 20 bases between the two ends. Per the germline V gene, CDR1 is SGHTA and CDR2 is FQGTGA. This CDR3 is CASSPRRQTGLTGELFF. Written as DNA, the CDR3 is TGTGCCAGCAGCCCCCGACGCCAGACAGGACTCACCGGGGAGCTGTTTTTT.

This clone has just one count. J is TRBJ2-1 and V is TRBV7-8, with a weak D call TRBD2 (7 bases). This CDR3 region has 20 residues. Germline V gene sequence: CDR1 SGHVS, CDR2 FQNEAQ. The V and J ends lost 5 bases and 0 bases respectively, with 26 bases between them. CDR3 loop: CASSPRRGGARGSSYNEQFF. Written as DNA, the CDR3 is TGTGCCAGCAGCCCCCGTCGTGGGGGGGCGCGAGGGAGCTCCTACAATGAGCAGTTCTTC.